This is a list of T cell receptor beta chains from one sample in a study of shared clonotypes between healthy human individuals. Libraries were prepared by immunoSEQ multiplex PCR; TCRdb keeps only in-frame clonotypes and omits some of them. The repertoire consists of over 2 million clones, with under 95% occurring once and the leading ten covering roughly 0.34%. The sequenced material came from naive CD4+ T cells from PBMCs. The source is a man younger than 35 in good health. Some clones in this sample may be carry-over from other donors' samples. Both conserved end residues are part of each CDR3. A D gene is named only where the DNA matches it firmly. Some rows mark clone size as missing; the rest say once, few, many or name a class of expanded clone.

j_call	d_call	v_call	clone_size	cdr3_length	cdr3_aa	cdr3_nt
TRBJ1-2	.	TRBV18	.	13	CASSSTTVRGYTF	TGTGCCAGCTCGTCCACAACGGTCCGTGGCTACACCTTC
TRBJ2-5	TRBD1	TRBV5-1	.	17	CASSLEAPGSGGETQYF	TGCGCCAGCAGCTTGGAGGCCCCGGGTTCAGGGGGAGAGACCCAGTACTTC
TRBJ2-1	.	TRBV19	.	15	CASSTDRLSYNEQFF	TGTGCCAGTAGTACCGACAGGTTGTCCTACAATGAGCAGTTCTTC
TRBJ2-3	TRBD1	TRBV30	.	16	CAWSGLTGANTDTQYF	TGTGCCTGGAGTGGTTTGACAGGGGCTAACACAGATACGCAGTATTTT
TRBJ1-1	.	TRBV5-5	.	14	CASSLGRVNTEAFF	TGTGCCAGCAGCTTGGGGAGGGTGAACACTGAAGCTTTCTTT
TRBJ2-7	.	TRBV7-8	.	12	CASSPMVYEQYF	TGTGCCAGCAGCCCCATGGTTTACGAGCAGTACTTC
TRBJ1-2	.	TRBV5-1	once	13	CASSSDTYYGYTF	TGCGCCAGCAGCTCAGACACTTACTATGGCTACACCTTC
TRBJ1-1	.	TRBV15	.	13	CATSRRGAGEAFF	TGTGCCACCAGCAGAAGGGGGGCGGGTGAAGCTTTCTTT
TRBJ2-3	TRBD2	TRBV5-1	.	13	CASSTWGGDTQYF	TGCGCCAGCAGCACCTGGGGGGGAGATACGCAGTATTTT
TRBJ1-5	.	TRBV28	.	13	CASSLFGGRPQHF	TGTGCCAGCAGTTTATTCGGGGGGAGGCCCCAGCATTTT
TRBJ1-4	.	TRBV27	.	14	CASSFSRTQGKLFF	TGTGCCAGCAGTTTCTCGCGGACCCAAGGAAAACTGTTTTTT
TRBJ2-3	TRBD2	TRBV2	.	14	CASRTGLPTDTQYF	TGTGCCAGCAGAACGGGACTACCCACAGATACGCAGTATTTT
TRBJ2-1	TRBD2	TRBV30	.	16	CAWRETSVSSYNEQFF	TGTGCCTGGAGAGAGACTAGCGTGAGCTCCTACAATGAGCAGTTCTTC
TRBJ2-3	TRBD1	TRBV6-6	few	16	CASSPPEGGGTDTQYF	TGTGCCAGCAGTCCCCCAGAAGGGGGCGGCACAGATACGCAGTATTTT
TRBJ2-7	TRBD1	TRBV9	.	13	CASSGGQDYEQYF	TGTGCCAGCAGCGGGGGACAGGACTACGAGCAGTACTTC
TRBJ1-2	TRBD1	TRBV7-3	.	16	CASSLMPRGQGSGYTF	TGTGCCAGCAGCTTAATGCCCAGGGGGCAGGGGAGCGGCTACACCTTC
TRBJ2-1	TRBD2	TRBV7-7	.	17	CASSSRIAGGPGGEQFF	TGTGCCAGCAGCTCACGGATAGCGGGAGGGCCTGGGGGTGAGCAGTTCTTC
TRBJ2-5	.	TRBV5-4	.	16	CASSLGYNRAQETQYF	TGTGCCAGCAGCTTGGGATATAACAGGGCGCAAGAGACCCAGTACTTC
TRBJ1-4	TRBD1	TRBV28	.	14	CASRQGSTNEKLFF	TGTGCCAGCAGACAGGGGTCAACTAATGAAAAACTGTTTTTT
TRBJ2-7	.	TRBV19	once	15	CASSIFGQAPYEQYF	TGTGCCAGTAGTATCTTTGGGCAGGCCCCCTACGAGCAGTACTTC
TRBJ2-1	TRBD2	TRBV5-1	.	16	CASSTGIAGAYNEQFF	TGCGCCAGCAGCACAGGAATAGCGGGAGCCTACAATGAGCAGTTCTTC
TRBJ1-5	.	TRBV27	.	15	CASSSRGWGNQPQHF	TGTGCCAGCAGTTCCCGGGGGTGGGGCAATCAGCCCCAGCATTTT
TRBJ1-1	.	TRBV4-1	.	17	CASSQALRRVLNTEAFF	TGCGCCAGCAGCCAAGCCCTGAGAAGGGTGCTGAACACTGAAGCTTTCTTT
TRBJ2-5	.	TRBV9	.	13	CASSVDSQETQYF	TGTGCCAGCAGCGTCGACAGCCAAGAGACCCAGTACTTC
TRBJ2-1	.	TRBV5-1	.	15	CASSLEGTSYNEQFF	TGCGCCAGCAGCTTGGAGGGTACCTCCTACAATGAGCAGTTCTTC
TRBJ2-3	TRBD2	TRBV2	.	14	CATSGLEDTDTQYF	TGTGCCACCTCAGGACTAGAAGACACAGATACGCAGTATTTT
TRBJ2-5	.	TRBV2	.	14	CASSETTYSETQYF	TGTGCCAGCAGTGAAACCACCTATTCGGAGACCCAGTACTTC
TRBJ2-2	.	TRBV11-3	.	15	CASSLEVGVTGELFF	TGTGCCAGCAGCTTAGAGGTTGGGGTGACCGGGGAGCTGTTTTTT
TRBJ2-2	.	TRBV4-1	.	15	CASSQDQLVAGELFF	TGCGCCAGCAGCCAAGACCAACTAGTTGCCGGGGAGCTGTTTTTT
TRBJ2-5	TRBD1	TRBV5-1	.	15	CASSFILTGEETQYF	TGCGCCAGCAGCTTCATACTGACAGGGGAGGAGACCCAGTACTTC
TRBJ2-5	.	TRBV30	.	14	CAWIAGWGQETQYF	TGTGCCTGGATCGCGGGATGGGGTCAAGAGACCCAGTACTTC
TRBJ1-4	.	TRBV18	.	16	CASSGLRRGLNEKLFF	TGTGCCAGCTCAGGTTTGAGACGGGGCCTTAATGAAAAACTGTTTTTT
TRBJ2-1	.	TRBV5-1	.	16	CASSLPTSGQNNEQFF	TGCGCCAGCAGCTTACCAACTTCGGGGCAGAACAATGAGCAGTTCTTC
TRBJ2-5	.	TRBV28	.	14	CASSLRGARETQYF	TGTGCCAGCAGTTTGAGGGGAGCCCGCGAGACCCAGTACTTC
TRBJ2-6	.	TRBV19	.	14	CASISGAGANVLTF	TGTGCCAGTATCTCCGGGGCTGGGGCCAACGTCCTGACTTTC
TRBJ2-5	TRBD1	TRBV5-1	.	14	CASSSGTAQETQYF	TGCGCCAGCAGCTCCGGGACAGCTCAAGAGACCCAGTACTTC
TRBJ1-4	TRBD1	TRBV9	.	16	CASSGPLRDSDEKLFF	TGTGCCAGCAGCGGGCCCCTCCGGGACAGTGATGAAAAACTGTTTTTT
TRBJ2-1	.	TRBV7-9	.	11	CASSAYNEQFF	TGTGCCAGCAGCGCCTACAATGAGCAGTTCTTC
TRBJ2-1	.	TRBV2	.	14	CASSELATTNEQFF	TGTGCCAGCAGTGAGTTAGCGACCACTAATGAGCAGTTCTTC
TRBJ1-1	.	TRBV18	.	12	CASSPSHTEAFF	TGTGCCAGCTCACCCTCCCACACTGAAGCTTTCTTT
TRBJ2-5	TRBD1	TRBV7-2	.	14	CASSLSGGPETQYF	TGTGCCAGCAGCTTATCAGGGGGTCCAGAGACCCAGTACTTC
TRBJ1-2	.	TRBV10-3	once	15	CAISESRDGNYGYTF	TGTGCCATCAGTGAGTCCCGGGACGGCAACTATGGCTACACCTTC